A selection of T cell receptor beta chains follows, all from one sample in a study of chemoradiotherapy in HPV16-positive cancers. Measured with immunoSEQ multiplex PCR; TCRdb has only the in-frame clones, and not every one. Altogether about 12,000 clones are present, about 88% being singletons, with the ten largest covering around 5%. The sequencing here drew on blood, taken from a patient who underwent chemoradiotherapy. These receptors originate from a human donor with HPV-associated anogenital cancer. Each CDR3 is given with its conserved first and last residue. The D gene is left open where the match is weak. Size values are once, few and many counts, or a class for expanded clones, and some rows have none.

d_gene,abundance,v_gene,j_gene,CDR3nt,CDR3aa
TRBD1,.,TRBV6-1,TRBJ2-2,TGTGCCAGCAGACGGACAGGGGGCGCCTCCGGGGAGCTGTTTTTT,CASRRTGGASGELFF
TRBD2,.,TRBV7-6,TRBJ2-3,TGTGCCAGCAGCTTAAAGCGGGGGGGATTCACAGATACGCAGTATTTT,CASSLKRGGFTDTQYF
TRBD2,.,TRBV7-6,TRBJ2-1,TGTGCCAGCAGCTTGACTAGCGGGGGCCGCTCCTACAATGAGCAGTTCTTC,CASSLTSGGRSYNEQFF
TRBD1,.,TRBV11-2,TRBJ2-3,TGTGCCAGCAGCTGGTCGGGACAGGGGTATCCAGATACGCAGTATTTT,CASSWSGQGYPDTQYF
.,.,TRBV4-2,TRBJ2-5,TGTGCCAGCAGCCAAGAGTACCCTCAAGAGACCCAGTACTTC,CASSQEYPQETQYF
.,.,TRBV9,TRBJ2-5,TGTGCCAGCAGCGTAGAGGGGGGGTGGGAGACCCAGTACTTC,CASSVEGGWETQYF
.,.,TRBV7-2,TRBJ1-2,TGTGCCAGCAGCCAAGACGGAGCTAACTATGGCTACACCTTC,CASSQDGANYGYTF
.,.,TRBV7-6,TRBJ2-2,TGTGCCAGCAGCCTCTGGGCCACCCCGAACACCGGGGAGCTGTTTTTT,CASSLWATPNTGELFF
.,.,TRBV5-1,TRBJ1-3,TGCGCCAGCACCCAACAGGAATTTGGAAACACCATATATTTT,CASTQQEFGNTIYF
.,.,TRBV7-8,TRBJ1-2,TGTGCCAGCAGCTTTGGGGGGGCTGGCTACACCTTC,CASSFGGAGYTF
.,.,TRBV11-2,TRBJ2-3,TGTGCCAGCAGCCAGGGGGGCGGGATGGTGAGCACAGATACGCAGTATTTT,CASSQGGGMVSTDTQYF
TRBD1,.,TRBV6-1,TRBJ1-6,TGTGCCAGCAGTGGATCCACGGGACAGGGGTATTCACCCCTCCACTTT,CASSGSTGQGYSPLHF
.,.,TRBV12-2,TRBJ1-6,TGTGCAAGTCGCTTTGGGACAGGGGGGCATTCACCCCTCCACTTT,CASRFGTGGHSPLHF
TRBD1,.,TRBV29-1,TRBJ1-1,TGCAGCGTTGAGCCAGGGGGCGCGGGAGCTTTCTTT,CSVEPGGAGAFF
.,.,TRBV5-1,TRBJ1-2,TGCGCCAGCAGTCCCGGGGGATTGGGCTATGGCTACACCTTC,CASSPGGLGYGYTF
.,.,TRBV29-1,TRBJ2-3,TGCAGCGTCATCTACAGGGCGGGTGATACGCAGTATTTT,CSVIYRAGDTQYF
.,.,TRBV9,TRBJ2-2,TGTGCCAGCAGCGTAGCGGGGGCAGGGAGTACCGGGGAGCTGTTTTTT,CASSVAGAGSTGELFF
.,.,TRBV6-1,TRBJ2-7,TGTGCCAGCAGTGAAGCGACCTACGAGCAGTACTTC,CASSEATYEQYF
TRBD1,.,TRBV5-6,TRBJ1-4,TGTGCCAGCAGCATGATGGGACAGGGGATTCGTTTTAATGAAAAACTGTTTTTT,CASSMMGQGIRFNEKLFF
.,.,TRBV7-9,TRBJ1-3,TGTGCCAGCAGCGCCTTACAGGGAATCTCTGGAAACACCATATATTTT,CASSALQGISGNTIYF
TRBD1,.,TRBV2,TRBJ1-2,TGTGCCAGCAGCCCGGGACAGGGGGCGGGGGGCTACACCTTC,CASSPGQGAGGYTF
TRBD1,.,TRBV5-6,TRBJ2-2,TGTGCCAGCAGTCGCCGCGCCGGACAGGGGTACACCGGGGAGCTGTTTTTT,CASSRRAGQGYTGELFF
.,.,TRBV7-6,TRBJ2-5,TGTGCCAGCAGCCCCCAAGGAGGGGGGTGGGTCCAAGAGACCCAGTACTTC,CASSPQGGGWVQETQYF
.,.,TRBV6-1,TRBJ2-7,TGTGCCAGCAGTGAAGGACCGCAGAGCTCCTACGAGCAGTACTTC,CASSEGPQSSYEQYF
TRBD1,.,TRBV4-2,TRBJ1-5,TGTGCCAGCAGCCAGGGACAGGGGGATCAGCCCCAGCATTTT,CASSQGQGDQPQHF
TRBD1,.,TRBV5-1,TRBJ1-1,TGCGCCAGCAGCTCGGGACAGGGCGCATATGGCACTGAAGCTTTCTTT,CASSSGQGAYGTEAFF
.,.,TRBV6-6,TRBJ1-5,TGTGCCAGCAGTATGGGGCCAGGGGTTCAGCCCCAGCATTTT,CASSMGPGVQPQHF
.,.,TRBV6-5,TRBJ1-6,TGTGCCAGCAGTTTGGAGGGTTCACCCCTCCACTTT,CASSLEGSPLHF
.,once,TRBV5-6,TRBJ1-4,TGTGCCAGCAGCCGTCCAGAGGGCGAAAAACTGTTTTTT,CASSRPEGEKLFF
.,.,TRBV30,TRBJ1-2,TGTGCCTGGAGTCCCAATGTTCTCTATGGCTACACCTTC,CAWSPNVLYGYTF
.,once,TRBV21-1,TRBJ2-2,TGTGCCAGCAGGAGGGTTTCCGGGGAGCTGTTTTTT,CASRRVSGELFF
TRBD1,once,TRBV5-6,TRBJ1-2,TGTGCCAGCAGCGACCAACAGGGGGCCTATGGCTACACCTTC,CASSDQQGAYGYTF
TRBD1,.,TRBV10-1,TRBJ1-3,TGCGCCAGCAGTGCTCCACGACAGGGAAACGGGTACTCTGGAAACACCATATATTTT,CASSAPRQGNGYSGNTIYF